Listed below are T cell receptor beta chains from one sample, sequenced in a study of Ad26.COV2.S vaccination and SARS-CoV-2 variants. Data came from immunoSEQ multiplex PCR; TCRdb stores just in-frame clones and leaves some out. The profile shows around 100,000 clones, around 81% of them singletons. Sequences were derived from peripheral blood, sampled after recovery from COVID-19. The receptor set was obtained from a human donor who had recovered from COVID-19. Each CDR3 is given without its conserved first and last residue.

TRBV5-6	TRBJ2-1	ASSLWSGYSYNEQF
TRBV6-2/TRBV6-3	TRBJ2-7	ASSYSMVSDRRVYEQY
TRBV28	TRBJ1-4	ASSDPGRGNEKLF
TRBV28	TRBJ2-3	ASKVSGFSGSHSTDTQY
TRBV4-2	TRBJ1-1	ASSQDPGLTEAF
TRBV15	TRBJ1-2	ATSRQGPYGYT
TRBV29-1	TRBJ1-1	SVENPDGDTEAF
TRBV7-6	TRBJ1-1	ASSLLFGETEAF
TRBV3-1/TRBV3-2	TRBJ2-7	ASSQGWDRSYEQY
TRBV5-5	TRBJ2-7	ASSFSQGAYEQY
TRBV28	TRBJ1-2	ASSLGGNYGYT
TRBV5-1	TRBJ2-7	ASSLSGTSYEQY
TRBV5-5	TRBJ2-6	ASSKPGQSLSGANVLT
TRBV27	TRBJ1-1	ASSPDQMNTEAF
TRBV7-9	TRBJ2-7	ASSLAGLSAYEQY
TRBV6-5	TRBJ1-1	ASSGRGGIEAF
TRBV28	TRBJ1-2	ASSPPSLEVNGYT
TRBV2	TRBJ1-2	ASIRVVDYGYT
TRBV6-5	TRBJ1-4	ASKWSGTNEKLF
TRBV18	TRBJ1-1	ASSPSAGTENTEAF
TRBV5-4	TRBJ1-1	ASSRETGVGTEAF
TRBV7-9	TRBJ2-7	ASSTLPGTGVYEQY
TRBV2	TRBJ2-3	ASSDQLDTQY
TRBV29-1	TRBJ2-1	SVDAHTQGTGNEQF
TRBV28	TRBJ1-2	ASRGGYGYT
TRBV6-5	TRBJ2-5	ASSFGGGTQETQY
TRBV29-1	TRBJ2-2	SVDHQPLTGGNTGELF
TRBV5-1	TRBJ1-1	ASSFGIGNTEAF
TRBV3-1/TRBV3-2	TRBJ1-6	ASSQDWAGGSPLH
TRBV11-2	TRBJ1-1	ASSHENTEAF
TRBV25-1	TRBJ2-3	ASSESRVAGTDTQY
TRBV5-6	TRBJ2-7	ASSLYTYEQY
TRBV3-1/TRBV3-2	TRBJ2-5	ASSQRLAGGDLQETQY
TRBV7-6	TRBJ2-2	ASSPLSGQTYTGELF
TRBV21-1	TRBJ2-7	ASSNPVGGSYEQY